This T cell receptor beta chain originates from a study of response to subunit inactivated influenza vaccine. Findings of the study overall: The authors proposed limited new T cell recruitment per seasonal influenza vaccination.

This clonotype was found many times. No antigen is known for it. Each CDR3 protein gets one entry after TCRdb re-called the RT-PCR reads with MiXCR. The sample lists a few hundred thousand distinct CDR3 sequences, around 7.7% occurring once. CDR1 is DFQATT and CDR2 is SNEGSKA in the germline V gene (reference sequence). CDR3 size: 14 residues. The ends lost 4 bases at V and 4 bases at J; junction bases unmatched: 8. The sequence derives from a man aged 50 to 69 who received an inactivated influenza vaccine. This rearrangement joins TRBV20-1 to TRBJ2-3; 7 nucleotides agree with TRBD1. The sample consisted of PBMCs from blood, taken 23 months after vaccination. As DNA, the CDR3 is TGCAGTGCTATTCCGACAGGGAGCGCAGATACGCAGTATTTT. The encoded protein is CSAIPTGSADTQYF.